These 25 T cell receptor beta chains were all obtained from the same sample, sequenced in a study of CD8+ T cells in alopecia areata. Reverse transcription of extracted RNA yielded cDNA, which provided the sequencing template. Data came from immunoSEQ multiplex PCR; TCRdb stores just in-frame clones and leaves some out. The sample holds about 130,000 clones, 50% to 60% seen once. The sample was CD4+ T cells sorted from blood, taken at week 0. The receptors come from a human donor with alopecia areata.

The gene calls are TRBV30 and TRBJ2-6; D unresolved. CDR1 is GTSNPN, CDR2 SVGIG, per germline (reference sequence). Trimming took 1 base from V and 0 from J, leaving 7 bases between them. The CDR3 is made up of 15 amino acids. CDR3 in amino acids: CAWSAFLSGANVLTF. CDR3 bases: TGTGCCTGGAGTGCGTTCCTCTCTGGGGCCAACGTCCTGACTTTC.

On this clone itself: Other DNA sequences within the sample encode an identical CDR3. The V and J genes are TRBV7-6 and TRBJ2-5, with D unresolved. The V gene's germline CDR1 is SGHVS and CDR2 FNYEAQ. CDR3 length: 11 amino acids. The germline V and J ends were trimmed by 4 bases and 1 base, with 1 base remaining between them. This CDR3 is CASSSQETQYF. The CDR3 DNA reads as TGTGCCAGCAGCTCCCAAGAGACCCAGTACTTC.

The chain carries TRBV4-1 and TRBJ1-2; D unresolved. Trimming stripped 6 bases from V and 4 bases from J, with 12 bases between. Germline V gives CDR1 MGHRA, CDR2 YSYEKL. The CDR3 is made up of 13 amino acids. This chain's CDR3 is CASSRGWSYGYTF. DNA for the CDR3: TGCGCCAGCAGTAGAGGATGGAGCTATGGCTACACCTTC.

The chain couples TRBV2 to TRBJ2-5; 16 nucleotides align to TRBD2. Trimming at V came to 3 bases and at J to 6 bases, leaving 7 bases not matched to a gene. The length of the CDR3 is 17 residues. Germline V gene data show CDR1 as SNHLY and CDR2 as FYNNEI. The DNA of the CDR3 is TGTGCCAGCAGTGACCCGGGACTAGCGGGAGGGCCGCAGACCCAGTACTTC. This sequence encodes CASSDPGLAGGPQTQYF.

In this sample, this clone turned up a few times. The DNA for the CDR3 is TGTGCCAGCAGCTTGGGGGGACAGTATGGCTACACCTTC. This gives the protein CASSLGGQYGYTF. The rearrangement joins TRBV5-6 to TRBJ1-2; TRBD1 matches at 7 bases. The V gene's germline CDR1 is SGHDT and CDR2 YYEEEE. The V and J ends lost 0 bases and 5 bases, in that order; junction bases with no gene match: 1. The CDR3 totals 13 residues.

The V gene is TRBV14, the J gene TRBJ2-3; TRBD2 agrees at 8 bases. Trimming at V came to 0 bases and at J to 2 bases, leaving 7 bases not matched to a gene. Germline V lookup: CDR1 SGHDN, CDR2 FVKESK. This CDR3 contains 17 residues. The CDR3 DNA is TGTGCCAGCAGCCAAGATATACTAGCGGTCCACACAGATACGCAGTATTTT. Translation: CASSQDILAVHTDTQYF. Variable domain in full (rest from reference TRBV14 and TRBJ2-3): EAGVTQFPSHSVIEKGQTVTLRCDPISGHDNLYWYRRVMGKEIKFLLHFVKESKQDESGMPNNRFLAERTGGTYSTLKVQPAELEDSGVYFCASSQDILAVHTDTQYFGPGTRLTVL.

The V gene is TRBV30, the J gene TRBJ2-7, with D perhaps matching TRBD1 (6 bases). From germline, CDR1 is GTSNPN and CDR2 SVGIG (reference sequence). V shed 5 bases and J shed 0 bases, with 17 bases lying between them. The CDR3 loop spans 15 amino acids. The CDR3 reads CAWDTGQTYSYEQYF. The CDR3 DNA follows: TGTGCCTGGGATACTGGACAGACCTACTCCTACGAGCAGTACTTC.

In this sample, this clone turned up a few times. This sequence joins TRBV10-3 and TRBJ2-5; D gene ambiguous. Germline CDR1 is ENHRY and CDR2 is SYGVKD. The ends were cut back, 4 bases at V and 5 bases at J, with 5 bases in the middle. There are 11 residues in the CDR3. CDR3 bases: TGTGCCATCAGTGGAGACGAGACCCAGTACTTC. Residues: CAISGDETQYF.

The chain employs TRBV7-2 and TRBJ2-7, with 7 nucleotides matching TRBD1. The germline CDR1 and CDR2 sequences are SGHTA and FQGNSA. The junction had 13 bases not matched to a gene; V was cut back by 6 bases and J by 5 bases. This CDR3 is 15 amino acids long. DNA of the CDR3: TGTGCCAGCAGAGTCTCTGGGACAGAAACCCACGAGCAGTACTTC. Its protein product is CASRVSGTETHEQYF.

This clone appeared a few times. V gene TRBV5-1 combines with J gene TRBJ2-1, with 9 bases matching TRBD1. The CDR3 totals 15 residues. The V gene's germline CDR1 is SGHRS and CDR2 YFSETQ. Trimming cost V 4 bases and J 7 bases; bases outside gene matches: 9. CDR3 amino acids: CASSPGTGSMNEQFF. CDR3 nucleotide sequence: TGCGCCAGCAGCCCCGGGACAGGGAGTATGAATGAGCAGTTCTTC.

The rearrangement uses TRBV25-1 and TRBJ2-3; D is possibly TRBD1 or TRBD2 (5 bases each). V dropped 5 bases and J dropped 2 bases, with 8 bases sitting between them. Germline V lookup: CDR1 MGHDK, CDR2 SYGVNS. The CDR3 runs to 13 residues. The CDR3 DNA reads as TGTGCCAGCAGTTGGGGGACCACAGATACGCAGTATTTT. It yields the protein CASSWGTTDTQYF. Supplemented by reference TRBV25-1 and TRBJ2-3, the full variable domain reads EADIYQTPRYLVIGTGKKITLECSQTMGHDKMYWYQQDPGMELHLIHYSYGVNSTEKGDLSSESTVSRIRTEHFPLTLESARPSHTSQYLCASSWGTTDTQYFGPGTRLTVL.

The sample holds a few counts of this clone. This chain connects TRBV2 to TRBJ1-2; no reliable D call. V was clipped by 0 bases and J by 8 bases, with 13 bases between them. The CDR3 contains 14 residues. Looked up from germline, CDR1 is SNHLY and CDR2 is FYNNEI. The CDR3 here is CASSEAQGFNGYTF. The CDR3 DNA follows: TGTGCCAGCAGTGAAGCGCAAGGGTTTAACGGCTACACCTTC.

V usage is TRBV6-5 and J usage is TRBJ1-2; tentatively, D is TRBD1 (5 bases). In germline, CDR1 is MNHEY, CDR2 SVGAGI. The CDR3 is made up of 16 amino acids. V lost 2 bases to trimming and J lost 0 bases, with 13 bases between them. CDR3 loop: CASSYGQGTSNYGYTF. The CDR3 nucleotides read TGTGCCAGCAGTTACGGGCAGGGAACGTCTAACTATGGCTACACCTTC.

This clone was seen only once. The V gene is TRBV4-1, the J gene TRBJ2-3; D might be TRBD1 (5 bases). Trimming cost V 0 bases and J 3 bases, with 19 bases left between them. Germline V gene sequence: CDR1 MGHRA, CDR2 YSYEKL. The CDR3 spans 18 residues. The CDR3 DNA is TGCGCCAGCAGCCAAGACCTTTCTCCAGGGATAAGGACAGATACGCAGTATTTT. As protein: CASSQDLSPGIRTDTQYF.

V usage is TRBV5-1 and J usage is TRBJ1-3; maybe TRBD1 (6 bases). The CDR3 spans 17 residues. Trimming cost V 0 bases and J 1 base, with 14 bases left between them. Per the germline V gene, CDR1 is SGHRS and CDR2 is YFSETQ. The CDR3 DNA sequence: TGCGCCAGCAGCTTGGAAGGGGGTGCCGTATCTGGAAACACCATATATTTT. Its protein product is CASSLEGGAVSGNTIYF.

V is TRBV30 and J is TRBJ2-5, with D tentatively TRBD1 (6 bases). This CDR3 is built from 13 residues. V was cut by 3 bases and J by 2 bases, with 10 bases left in between. Germline V gene sequence: CDR1 GTSNPN, CDR2 SVGIG (reference sequence). CDR3 in amino acids: CAWSLGQQETQYF. CDR3 nucleotide sequence: TGTGCCTGGAGCCTGGGACAACAAGAGACCCAGTACTTC.

The chain is built from TRBV4-1 and TRBJ2-7; perhaps TRBD1 as D (7 bases). The ends were cut back, 0 bases at V and 5 bases at J, with 20 bases in the middle. Germline CDR1 is MGHRA and CDR2 is YSYEKL. The CDR3 totals 17 residues. CDR3 DNA sequence: TGCGCCAGCAGCCAAGATAGCAGGGGGGTCGTTGGGGACGAGCAGTACTTC. This gives the protein CASSQDSRGVVGDEQYF.

The rearrangement joins TRBV30 to TRBJ1-1; D ambiguous. This CDR3 is built from 12 residues. Between the trimmed V and J ends, which lost 5 bases and 3 bases, there was a span of 10 bases. The V gene's germline CDR1 is GTSNPN and CDR2 SVGIG (reference sequence). This chain's CDR3 is CAWSTGDTEAFF. DNA for the CDR3: TGTGCCTGGTCGACTGGGGACACTGAAGCTTTCTTT.

The rearrangement links TRBV4-2 to TRBJ2-2; D is ambiguous. Trimming pared 4 bases from V and 5 bases from J, leaving 11 bases between. The CDR3 is made up of 14 amino acids. Germline-derived CDR1 and CDR2 are LGHNA and YNFKEQ. The CDR3, as DNA: TGTGCCAGCAGCCTGCTGACGGTTACCGGGGAGCTGTTTTTT. Protein sequence: CASSLLTVTGELFF.

The rearrangement uses TRBV2 and TRBJ2-2, with TRBD1 as a possible D gene (6 bases). CDR1 and CDR2 (germline): SNHLY, FYNNEI. Trimming cost V 4 bases and J 0 bases, with 12 bases left between them. The CDR3 length is 16 residues. CDR3 nucleotide sequence: TGTGCCAGCAGTGTGCAGGGACAAACGAACACCGGGGAGCTGTTTTTT. Protein: CASSVQGQTNTGELFF.

This chain connects TRBV7-3 to TRBJ2-3; unclear D gene. CDR3 size: 13 residues. V was cut by 4 bases and J by 6 bases, with 11 bases left in between. Germline V gene lookup returns CDR1 SGHTA and CDR2 FQGTGA. Written as DNA, the CDR3 is TGTGCCAGCAGCTCGGTACCCTCGGATACGCAGTATTTT. Translating it yields CASSSVPSDTQYF.

This clone was counted between two and nine times. The chain carries TRBV9 and TRBJ1-4; 7 bases match TRBD1. CDR1 and CDR2 (germline): SGDLS, YYNGEE. The CDR3 extends over 17 amino acids. V was pared by 3 bases and J by 3 bases, with 11 bases of the junction left unmatched. The CDR3 region has the DNA TGTGCCAGCAGCGCGAACTTCGACAGGGCATCTAATGAAAAACTGTTTTTT. Protein sequence: CASSANFDRASNEKLFF.

This clone came up a few times. The chain combines TRBV7-9 with TRBJ2-5; D gene unclear. The CDR3 sequence is 14 residues long. Germline V gene lookup returns CDR1 SEHNR and CDR2 FQNEAQ (reference sequence). V lost 1 base and J lost 2, with 8 bases in between. This CDR3 reads CASSLVGSQETQYF. The DNA of the CDR3 is TGTGCCAGCAGCTTAGTTGGCTCACAAGAGACCCAGTACTTC.

This clone was counted only a few times. The chain recombines TRBV7-6 with TRBJ2-5; possibly TRBD1 or TRBD2 for D (5 bases each). Trimming shortened V by 5 bases and J by 2 bases, and 12 bases separated the two germline ends. CDR1 and CDR2 from the germline V gene are SGHVS and FNYEAQ. The CDR3 runs to 14 residues. CDR3: CASSPGTEQETQYF. DNA of the CDR3: TGTGCCAGCAGCCCCGGGACGGAGCAAGAGACCCAGTACTTC.

J is TRBJ2-3 and V is TRBV5-6; D is possibly TRBD1 or TRBD2 (5 bases each). The V end was cut by 6 bases, the J end by 0 bases, with 8 bases between. The CDR3 is made up of 13 amino acids. Germline loops: CDR1 SGHDT, CDR2 YYEEEE. CDR3 region: CASTRDSTDTQYF. For the CDR3, the DNA is TGTGCCAGCACCCGGGACAGCACAGATACGCAGTATTTT.